This TCR beta chain emerged from a study of blood T cells in healthy people across ages. Samples had at least 6.5 million PBMCs isolated from them. Through a sample-barcoded 5' primer and a J-beta primer mix, a second PCR was run for roughly 7 to 12 cycles. Template switching added a 12-random-nucleotide identifier to every cDNA molecule. One entry per CDR3 protein, called by TCRdb with MiXCR from the 5' RACE reads. Among about 640,000 distinct CDR3 sequences, about 53% were seen once, and the ten largest hold 30% to 45%. Germline V gene lookup returns CDR1 KGHSH and CDR2 LQKENI. This CDR3 comprises 15 residues. V was clipped by 4 bases and J by 5 bases; unmatched bases: 8.

Sequenced sample: blood. This receptor was taken from a man in his 60s in good health. This chain connects TRBV18 to TRBJ2-4, with 7 bases that match TRBD1. This chain's CDR3 is CASSLEQGIQNIQYF. DNA for the CDR3: TGTGCCAGCTCACTAGAACAGGGGATCCAAAACATTCAGTACTTC. The full variable domain, in which reference TRBV18 and TRBJ2-4 provide the parts outside the CDR3, is NAGVMQNPRHLVRRRGQEARLRCSPMKGHSHVYWYRQLPEEGLKFMVYLQKENIIDESGMPKERFSAEFPKEGPSILRIQQVVRGDSAAYFCASSLEQGIQNIQYFGAGTRLSVL.